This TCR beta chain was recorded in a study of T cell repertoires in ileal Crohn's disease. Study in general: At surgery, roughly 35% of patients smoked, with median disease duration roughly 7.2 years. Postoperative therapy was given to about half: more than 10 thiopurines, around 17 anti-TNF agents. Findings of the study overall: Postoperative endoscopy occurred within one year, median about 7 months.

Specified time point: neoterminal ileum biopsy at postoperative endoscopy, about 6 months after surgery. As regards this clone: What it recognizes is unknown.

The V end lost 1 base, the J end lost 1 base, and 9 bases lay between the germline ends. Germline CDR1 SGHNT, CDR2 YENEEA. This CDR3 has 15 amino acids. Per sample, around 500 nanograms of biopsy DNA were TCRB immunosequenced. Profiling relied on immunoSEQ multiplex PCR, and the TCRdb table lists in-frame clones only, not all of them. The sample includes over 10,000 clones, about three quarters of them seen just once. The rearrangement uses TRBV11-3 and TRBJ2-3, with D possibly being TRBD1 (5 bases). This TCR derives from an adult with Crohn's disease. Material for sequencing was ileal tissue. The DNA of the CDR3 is TGTGCCAGCAGCTTAGGCCTAGGGGGCACAGATACGCAGTATTTT. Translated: CASSLGLGGTDTQYF.